This T cell receptor (beta chain) was found in a study of T cell responses to AZD1222 COVID-19 vaccine. Clones were read by immunoSEQ multiplex PCR, and TCRdb kept only the in-frame ones, dropping some. The table shows some 200,000 clones, with roughly 92% occurring only once. This clone appeared a single time. The antigen remains undetermined. Study findings and constraints: Baseline serostatus was positive in only six AZD1222 recipients.

The trim removed 4 bases at V and 10 bases at J, leaving 13 bases unmatched. The CDR3 sequence is 15 residues long. Germline CDR1 is SGHVS and CDR2 is FQNEAQ. This TCR was recovered from an adult in good health. The genes are TRBV7-8 and TRBJ1-1; TRBD1 aligns across 9 bases. The starting material was peripheral blood, obtained on day 0 of AZD1222 vaccination. This CDR3 reads CASSSPYRGQGGAFF. CDR3 nucleotides: TGTGCCAGCAGCTCCCCTTACAGGGGGCAAGGAGGAGCTTTCTTT.